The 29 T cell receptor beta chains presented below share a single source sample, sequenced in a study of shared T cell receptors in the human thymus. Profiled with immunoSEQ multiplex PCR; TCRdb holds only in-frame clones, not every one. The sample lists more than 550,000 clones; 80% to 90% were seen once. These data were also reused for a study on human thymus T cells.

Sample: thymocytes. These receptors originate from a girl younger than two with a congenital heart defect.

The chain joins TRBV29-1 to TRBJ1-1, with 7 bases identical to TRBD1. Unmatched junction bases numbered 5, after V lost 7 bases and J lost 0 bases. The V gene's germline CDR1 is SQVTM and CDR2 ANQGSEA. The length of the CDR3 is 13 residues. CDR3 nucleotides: TGCAGCGCCGCGACAGGGATGAACACTGAAGCTTTCTTT. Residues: CSAATGMNTEAFF. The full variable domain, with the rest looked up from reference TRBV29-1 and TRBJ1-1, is SAVISQKPSRDICQRGTSLTIQCQVDSQVTMMFWYRQQPGQSLTLIATANQGSEATYESGFVIDKFPISRPNLTFSTLTVSNMSPEDSSIYLCSAATGMNTEAFFGQGTRLTVV.

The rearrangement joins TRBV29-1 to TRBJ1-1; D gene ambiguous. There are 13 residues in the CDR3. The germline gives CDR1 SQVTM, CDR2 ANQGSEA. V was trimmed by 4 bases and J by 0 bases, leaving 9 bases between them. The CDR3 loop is CSVARAVNTEAFF. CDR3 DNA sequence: TGCAGCGTTGCGAGGGCGGTGAACACTGAAGCTTTCTTT.

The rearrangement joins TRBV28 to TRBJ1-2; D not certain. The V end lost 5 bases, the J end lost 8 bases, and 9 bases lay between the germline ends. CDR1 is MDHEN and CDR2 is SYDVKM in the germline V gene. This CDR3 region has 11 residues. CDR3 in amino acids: CASSEARGYTF. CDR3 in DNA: TGTGCCAGCAGTGAAGCACGCGGCTACACCTTC.

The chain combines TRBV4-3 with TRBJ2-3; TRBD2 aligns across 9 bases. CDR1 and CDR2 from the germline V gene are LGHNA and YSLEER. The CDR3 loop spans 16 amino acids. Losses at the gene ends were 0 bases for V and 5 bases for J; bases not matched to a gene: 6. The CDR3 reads CASSQDAASGEDTQYF. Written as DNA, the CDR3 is TGCGCCAGCAGCCAAGATGCGGCTAGCGGGGAAGATACGCAGTATTTT.

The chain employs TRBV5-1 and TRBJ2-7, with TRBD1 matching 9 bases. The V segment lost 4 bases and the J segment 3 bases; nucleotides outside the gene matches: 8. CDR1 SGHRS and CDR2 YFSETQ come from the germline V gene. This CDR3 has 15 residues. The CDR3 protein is CASSLPRQGDYEQYF. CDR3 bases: TGCGCCAGCAGCCTCCCGAGACAGGGGGACTACGAGCAGTACTTC.

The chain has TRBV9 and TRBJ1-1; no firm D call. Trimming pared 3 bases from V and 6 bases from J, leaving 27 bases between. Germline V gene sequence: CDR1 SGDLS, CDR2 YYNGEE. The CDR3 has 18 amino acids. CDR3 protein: CASSANRGRTPLNPEAFF. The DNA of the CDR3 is TGTGCCAGCAGCGCGAACCGGGGTAGGACTCCCCTAAACCCTGAAGCTTTCTTT. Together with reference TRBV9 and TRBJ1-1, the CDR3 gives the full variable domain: DSGVTQTPKHLITATGQRVTLRCSPRSGDLSVYWYQQSLDQGLQFLIQYYNGEERAKGNILERFSAQQFPDLHSELNLSSLELGDSALYFCASSANRGRTPLNPEAFFGQGTRLTVV.

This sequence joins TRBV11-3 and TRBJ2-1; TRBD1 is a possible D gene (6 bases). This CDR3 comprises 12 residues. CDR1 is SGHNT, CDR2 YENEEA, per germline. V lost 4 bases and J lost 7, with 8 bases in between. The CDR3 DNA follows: TGTGCCAGCAGCTACAGGGAGAATGAGCAGTTCTTC. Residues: CASSYRENEQFF. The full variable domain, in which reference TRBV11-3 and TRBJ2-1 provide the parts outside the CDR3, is EAGVVQSPRYKIIEKKQPVAFWCNPISGHNTLYWYLQNLGQGPELLIRYENEEAVDDSQLPKDRFSAERLKGVDSTLKIQPAELGDSAVYLCASSYRENEQFFGPGTRLTVL.

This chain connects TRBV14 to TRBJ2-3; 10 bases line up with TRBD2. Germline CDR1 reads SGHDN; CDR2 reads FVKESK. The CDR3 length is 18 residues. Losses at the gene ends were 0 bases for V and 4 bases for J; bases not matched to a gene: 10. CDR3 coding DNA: TGTGCCAGCAGCCAAGAAATTGGAGCGGGGGGGCCCGCAGATACGCAGTATTTT. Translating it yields CASSQEIGAGGPADTQYF. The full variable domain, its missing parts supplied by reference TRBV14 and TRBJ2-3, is EAGVTQFPSHSVIEKGQTVTLRCDPISGHDNLYWYRRVMGKEIKFLLHFVKESKQDESGMPNNRFLAERTGGTYSTLKVQPAELEDSGVYFCASSQEIGAGGPADTQYFGPGTRLTVL.

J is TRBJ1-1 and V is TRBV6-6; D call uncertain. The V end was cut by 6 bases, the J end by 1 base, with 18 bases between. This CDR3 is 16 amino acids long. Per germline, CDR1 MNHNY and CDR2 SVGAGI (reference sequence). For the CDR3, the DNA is TGTGCCAGCAGCCGCCACCTACTTCCTGGGAACACTGAAGCTTTCTTT. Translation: CASSRHLLPGNTEAFF.

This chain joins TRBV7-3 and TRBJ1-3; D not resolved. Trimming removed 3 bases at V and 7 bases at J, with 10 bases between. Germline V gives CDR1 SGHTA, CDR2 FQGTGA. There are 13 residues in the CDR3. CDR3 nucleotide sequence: TGTGCCAGCAGCTTGACGGCGGGGAACACCATATATTTT. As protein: CASSLTAGNTIYF.

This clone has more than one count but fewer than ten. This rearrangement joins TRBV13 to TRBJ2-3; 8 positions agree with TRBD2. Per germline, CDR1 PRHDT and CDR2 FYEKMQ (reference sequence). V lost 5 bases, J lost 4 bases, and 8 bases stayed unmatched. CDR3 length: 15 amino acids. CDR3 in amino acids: CASSPSPGLADTQYF. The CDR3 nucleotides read TGTGCCAGCAGCCCGAGCCCGGGACTAGCAGATACGCAGTATTTT.

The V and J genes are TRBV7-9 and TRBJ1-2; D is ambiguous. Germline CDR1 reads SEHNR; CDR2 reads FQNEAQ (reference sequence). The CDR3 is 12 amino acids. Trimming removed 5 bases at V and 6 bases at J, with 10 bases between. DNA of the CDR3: TGTGCCAGCAGCCGATCAGGCAATGGCTACACCTTC. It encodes CASSRSGNGYTF.

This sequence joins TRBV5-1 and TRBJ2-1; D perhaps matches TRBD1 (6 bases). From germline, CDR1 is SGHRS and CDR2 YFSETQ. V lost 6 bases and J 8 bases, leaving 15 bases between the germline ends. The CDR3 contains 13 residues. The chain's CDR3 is CASNGTPTDEQFF. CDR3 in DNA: TGCGCCAGCAACGGGACACCTACGGATGAGCAGTTCTTC.

CDR3 bases: TGTGCTAGTGGTCTAAACCGGGACAGGGAGACGACCGGGGAGCTGTTTTTT. Amino acid sequence: CASGLNRDRETTGELFF. The chain carries TRBV12-5 and TRBJ2-2, with 9 bases lining up with TRBD1. The V gene end was trimmed by 5 bases and the J gene end by 5 bases; junction bases not matched to a gene: 12. The CDR3 loop spans 17 amino acids. The germline CDR1 and CDR2 sequences are LGHNT and FRNRAP. Full variable domain (rest looked up from reference TRBV12-5 and TRBJ2-2): DARVTQTPRHKVTEMGQEVTMRCQPILGHNTVFWYRQTMMQGLELLAYFRNRAPLDDSGMPKDRFSAEMPDATLATLKIQPSEPRDSAVYFCASGLNRDRETTGELFFGEGSRLTVL.

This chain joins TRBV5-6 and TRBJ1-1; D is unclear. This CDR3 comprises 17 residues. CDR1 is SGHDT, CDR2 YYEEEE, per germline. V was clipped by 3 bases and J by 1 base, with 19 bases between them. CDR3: CASSSSTGFTENTEAFF. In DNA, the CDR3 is TGTGCCAGCAGCTCTTCCACGGGGTTTACAGAGAACACTGAAGCTTTCTTT.

This CDR3 is CASSPTQGIEETQYF. The CDR3 DNA is TGTGCCAGCAGCCCGACACAGGGGATTGAAGAGACCCAGTACTTC. The chain couples TRBV9 to TRBJ2-5; 7 bases are a match to TRBD1. Losses at the gene ends were 4 bases for V and 3 bases for J; bases not matched to a gene: 9. Germline V gene sequence: CDR1 SGDLS, CDR2 YYNGEE. The CDR3 has 15 amino acids.

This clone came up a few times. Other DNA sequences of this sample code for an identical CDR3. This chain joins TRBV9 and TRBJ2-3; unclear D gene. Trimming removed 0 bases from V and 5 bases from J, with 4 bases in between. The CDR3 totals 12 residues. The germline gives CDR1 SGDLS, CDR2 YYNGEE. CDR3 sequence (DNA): TGTGCCAGCAGCGTAGGAGGAGATACGCAGTATTTT. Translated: CASSVGGDTQYF.

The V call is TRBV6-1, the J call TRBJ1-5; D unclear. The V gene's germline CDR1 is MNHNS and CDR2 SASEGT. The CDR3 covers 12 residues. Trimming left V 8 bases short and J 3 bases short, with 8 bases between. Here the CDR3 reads CASGHPNQPQHF. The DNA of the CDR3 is TGTGCCAGCGGGCACCCCAATCAGCCCCAGCATTTT.

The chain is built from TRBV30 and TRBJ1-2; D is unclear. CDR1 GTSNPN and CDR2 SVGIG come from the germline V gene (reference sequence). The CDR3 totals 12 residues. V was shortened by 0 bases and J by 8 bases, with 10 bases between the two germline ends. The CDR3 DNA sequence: TGTGCCTGGAGTGTACAGTGGGCGGGCTACACCTTC. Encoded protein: CAWSVQWAGYTF. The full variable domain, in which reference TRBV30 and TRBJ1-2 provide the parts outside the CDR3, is SQTIHQWPATLVQPVGSPLSLECTVEGTSNPNLYWYRQAAGRGLQLLFYSVGIGQISSEVPQNLSASRPQDRQFILSSKKLLLSDSGFYLCAWSVQWAGYTFGSGTRLTVV.

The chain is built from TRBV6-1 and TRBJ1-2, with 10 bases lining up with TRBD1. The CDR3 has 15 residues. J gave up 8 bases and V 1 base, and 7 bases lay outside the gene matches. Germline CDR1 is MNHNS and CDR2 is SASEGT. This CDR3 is CASSEGSRTGGGYTF. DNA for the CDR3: TGTGCCAGCAGTGAAGGATCCCGGACAGGGGGAGGCTACACCTTC.

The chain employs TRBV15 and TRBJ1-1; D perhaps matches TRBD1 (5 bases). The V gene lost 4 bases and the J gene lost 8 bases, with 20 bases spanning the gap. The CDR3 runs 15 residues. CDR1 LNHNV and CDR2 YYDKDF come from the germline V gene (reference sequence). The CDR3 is CATSTRNRWGEEAFF. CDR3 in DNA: TGTGCCACCAGCACACGGAACCGCTGGGGCGAGGAAGCTTTCTTT.

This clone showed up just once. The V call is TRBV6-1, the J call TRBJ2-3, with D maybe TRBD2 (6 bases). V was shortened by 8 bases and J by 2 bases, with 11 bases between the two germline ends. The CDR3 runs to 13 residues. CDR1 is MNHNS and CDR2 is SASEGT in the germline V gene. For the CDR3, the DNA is TGTGCCAGCCGCGGGGCTGCCACAGATACGCAGTATTTT. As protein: CASRGAATDTQYF.

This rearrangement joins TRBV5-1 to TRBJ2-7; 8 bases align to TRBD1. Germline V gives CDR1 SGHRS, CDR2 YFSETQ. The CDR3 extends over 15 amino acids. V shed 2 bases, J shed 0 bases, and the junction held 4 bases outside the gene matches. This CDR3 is CASSFSTGGSYEQYF. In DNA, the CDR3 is TGCGCCAGCAGCTTTAGCACAGGGGGCTCCTACGAGCAGTACTTC. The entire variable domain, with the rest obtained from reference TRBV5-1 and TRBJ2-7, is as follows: KAGVTQTPRYLIKTRGQQVTLSCSPISGHRSVSWYQQTPGQGLQFLFEYFSETQRNKGNFPGRFSGRQFSNSRSEMNVSTLELGDSALYLCASSFSTGGSYEQYFGPGTRLTVT.

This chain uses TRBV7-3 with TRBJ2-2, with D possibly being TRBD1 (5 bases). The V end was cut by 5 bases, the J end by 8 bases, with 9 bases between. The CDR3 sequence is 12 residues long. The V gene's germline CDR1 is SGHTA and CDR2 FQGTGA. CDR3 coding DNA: TGTGCCAGCAGCCGCCGACAGGGGGAGCTGTTTTTT. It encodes CASSRRQGELFF.

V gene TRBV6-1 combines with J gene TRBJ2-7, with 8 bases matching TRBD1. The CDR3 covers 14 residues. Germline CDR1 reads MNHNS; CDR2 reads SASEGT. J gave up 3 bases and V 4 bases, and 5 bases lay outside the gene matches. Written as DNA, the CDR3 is TGTGCCAGCAGTGGGTCTGGACAGGGCTACGAGCAGTACTTC. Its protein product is CASSGSGQGYEQYF.

The CDR3 nucleotides are TGTGCCAGCAGCTTCTATACAGGGGGCCTTGGCTACACCTTC. Protein: CASSFYTGGLGYTF. The chain is built from TRBV11-2 and TRBJ1-2; the match to TRBD1 covers 9 bases. CDR1 is SGHAT, CDR2 FQNNGV, per germline. The CDR3 spans 14 residues. V was clipped by 3 bases and J by 7 bases; unmatched bases: 6.

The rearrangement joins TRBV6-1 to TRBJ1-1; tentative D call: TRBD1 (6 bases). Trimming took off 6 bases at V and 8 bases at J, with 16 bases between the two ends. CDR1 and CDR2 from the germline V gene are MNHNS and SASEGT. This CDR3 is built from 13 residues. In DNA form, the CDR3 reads TGTGCCAGCAGCGGGGGGAGAGACAGGGAAGCTTTCTTT. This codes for CASSGGRDREAFF.

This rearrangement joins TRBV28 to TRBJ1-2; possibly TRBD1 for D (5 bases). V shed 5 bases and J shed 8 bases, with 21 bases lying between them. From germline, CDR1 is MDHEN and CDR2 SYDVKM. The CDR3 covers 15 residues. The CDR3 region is CASSARQQLRLGYTF. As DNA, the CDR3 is TGTGCCAGCAGTGCCCGACAGCAATTGAGGCTAGGCTACACCTTC.

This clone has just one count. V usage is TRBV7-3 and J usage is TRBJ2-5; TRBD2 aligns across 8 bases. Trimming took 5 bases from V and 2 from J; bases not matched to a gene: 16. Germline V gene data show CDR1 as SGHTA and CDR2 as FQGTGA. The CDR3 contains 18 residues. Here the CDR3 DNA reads TGTGCCAGCAGCGCGCACGGACTCACTACTAGCGGACAAGAGACCCAGTACTTC. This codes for CASSAHGLTTSGQETQYF. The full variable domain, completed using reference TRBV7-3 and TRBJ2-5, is GAGVSQTPSNKVTEKGKYVELRCDPISGHTALYWYRQSLGQGPEFLIYFQGTGAADDSGLPNDRFFAVRPEGSVSTLKIQRTERGDSAVYLCASSAHGLTTSGQETQYFGPGTRLLVL.